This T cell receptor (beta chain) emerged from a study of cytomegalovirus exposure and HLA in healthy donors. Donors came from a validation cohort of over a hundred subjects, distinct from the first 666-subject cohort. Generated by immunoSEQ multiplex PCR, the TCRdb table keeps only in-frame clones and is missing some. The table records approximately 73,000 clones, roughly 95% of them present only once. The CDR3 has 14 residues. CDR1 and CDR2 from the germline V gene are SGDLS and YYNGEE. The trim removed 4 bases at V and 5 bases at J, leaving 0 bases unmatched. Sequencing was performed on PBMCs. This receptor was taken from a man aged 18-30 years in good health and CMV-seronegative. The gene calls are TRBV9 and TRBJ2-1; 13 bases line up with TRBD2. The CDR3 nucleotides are TGTGCCAGCAGCACTAGCGGGGGGGACAATGAGCAGTTCTTC. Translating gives CASSTSGGDNEQFF.